This T cell receptor (beta chain) was recovered during a study of T cell responses to AZD1222 COVID-19 vaccine. Study-level points and caveats: When two AZD1222 doses had been given, Spike-specific TCR breadth and depth rose. Clonal diversity was possibly underestimated, and white British individuals and females predominated among donors. Close to half of all spike-specific TCRs reportedly target regions of the variants that are unmutated.

TCRdb's copy holds only in-frame clones and misses some; the assay was immunoSEQ multiplex PCR. Of 150,000 to 200,000 clones detected, 90% to 95% appear once; the ten largest clones hold roughly 9.2%. Note on this clone: Antigen: not known.

The V gene's germline CDR1 is SGHAT and CDR2 FQNNGV. The CDR3 extends over 15 amino acids. V lost 1 base to trimming and J lost 6 bases; unmatched junction nucleotides: 8. This sequence was found in an adult in good health. Sequencing used peripheral blood, obtained on day 0 of AZD1222 vaccination. J is TRBJ2-7 and V is TRBV11-2; 8 bases are shared with TRBD2. CDR3 region: CASSLAAGTRGEQYF. In nucleotides, the CDR3 is TGTGCCAGCAGCTTAGCCGCCGGGACTAGAGGCGAGCAGTACTTC.